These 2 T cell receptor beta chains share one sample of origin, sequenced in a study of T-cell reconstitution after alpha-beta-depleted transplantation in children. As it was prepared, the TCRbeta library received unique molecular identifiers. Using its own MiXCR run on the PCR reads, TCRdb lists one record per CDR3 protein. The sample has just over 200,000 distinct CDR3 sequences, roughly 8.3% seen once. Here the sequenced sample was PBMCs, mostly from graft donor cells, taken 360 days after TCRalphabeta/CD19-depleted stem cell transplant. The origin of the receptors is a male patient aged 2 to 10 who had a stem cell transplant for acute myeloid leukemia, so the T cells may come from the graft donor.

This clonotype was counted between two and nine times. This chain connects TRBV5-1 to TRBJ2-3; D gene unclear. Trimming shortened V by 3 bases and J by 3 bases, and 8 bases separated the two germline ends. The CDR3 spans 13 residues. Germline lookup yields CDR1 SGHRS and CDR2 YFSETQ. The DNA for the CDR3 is TGCGCCAGCAGCTATTGGGCTACAGATACGCAGTATTTT. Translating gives CASSYWATDTQYF.

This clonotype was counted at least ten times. In DNA, the CDR3 is TGTGCCAGCGGTAGGGGGCCGGGCAATGAGCAGTTCTTC. It specifies CASGRGPGNEQFF. J is TRBJ2-1 and V is TRBV2; TRBD1 matches 7 bases. Per germline, CDR1 SNHLY and CDR2 FYNNEI. Losses at the gene ends were 8 bases for V and 6 bases for J; bases not matched to a gene: 7. CDR3 length equals 13 residues.